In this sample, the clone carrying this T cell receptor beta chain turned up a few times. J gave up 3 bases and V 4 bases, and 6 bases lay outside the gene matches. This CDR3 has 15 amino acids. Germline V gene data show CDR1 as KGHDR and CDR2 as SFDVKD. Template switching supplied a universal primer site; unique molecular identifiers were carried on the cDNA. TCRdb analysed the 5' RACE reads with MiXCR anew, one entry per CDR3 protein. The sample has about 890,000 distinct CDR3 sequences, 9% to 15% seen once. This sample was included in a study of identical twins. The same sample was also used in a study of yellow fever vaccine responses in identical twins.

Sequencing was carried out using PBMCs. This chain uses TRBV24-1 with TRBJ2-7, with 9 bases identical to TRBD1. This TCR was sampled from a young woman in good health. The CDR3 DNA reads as TGTGCCACCAGTGACCCAGGACAGGGGAACTACGAGCAGTACTTC. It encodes CATSDPGQGNYEQYF.